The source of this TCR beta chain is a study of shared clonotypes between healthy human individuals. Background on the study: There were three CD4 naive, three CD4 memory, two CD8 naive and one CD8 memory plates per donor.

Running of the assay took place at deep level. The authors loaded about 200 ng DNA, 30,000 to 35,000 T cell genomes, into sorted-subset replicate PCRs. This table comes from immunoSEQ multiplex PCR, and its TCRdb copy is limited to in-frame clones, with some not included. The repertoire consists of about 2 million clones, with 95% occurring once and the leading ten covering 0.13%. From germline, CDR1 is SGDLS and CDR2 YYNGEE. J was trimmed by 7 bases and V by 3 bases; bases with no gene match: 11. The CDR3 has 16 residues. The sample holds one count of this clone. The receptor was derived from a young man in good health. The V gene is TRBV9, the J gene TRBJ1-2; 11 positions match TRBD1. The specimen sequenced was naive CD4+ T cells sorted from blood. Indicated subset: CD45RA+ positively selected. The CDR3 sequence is CASSAGQGAKSGGYTF. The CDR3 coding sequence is TGTGCCAGCAGCGCAGGACAGGGGGCGAAGTCTGGTGGCTACACCTTC.